This T cell receptor (beta chain) comes out of a study of patients and donors after allogeneic stem cell transplantation. TCRdb reprocessed the RT-PCR reads with MiXCR, giving one entry per CDR3 protein. The sample consists of approximately 200,000 distinct CDR3 sequences, less than 45% of them appearing once. This TCR derives from a human donor who was either an allogeneic HSCT recipient or a stem cell or donor lymphocyte infusion donor (not recorded which). It is not recorded whose cells these are; they may come from a transplant donor. The specimen sequenced was blood, either unsorted or a sorted T cell fraction (not recorded which).

CDR3 nucleotides: TGTGCCAGCATCCCACCCCACTCTGGAAACACCATATATTTT. Its translation: CASIPPHSGNTIYF. The chain joins TRBV6-5 to TRBJ1-3; D gene unclear. Trimming stripped 7 bases from V and 0 bases from J, with 10 bases between. Germline lookup yields CDR1 MNHEY and CDR2 SVGAGI. The CDR3 is 14 residues long.